Listed below are T cell receptor beta chains from one sample, sequenced in a study of blood T cell repertoires in COVID-19. Measured with immunoSEQ multiplex PCR; TCRdb has only the in-frame clones, and not every one. Among 300,000 to 350,000 clones listed, roughly 88% were seen once. The sample taken for sequencing was peripheral blood. These receptors all come from a young woman with COVID-19, enrolled during active disease. CDR3s include the opening cysteine and the closing phenylalanine or tryptophan. The D gene is left open where the match is weak. Clone size is stated in some rows and not others, as once, few, many or a class when expanded.

15	TRBJ2-5	TRBV18	NA	NA	CASSLVSSGEETQYF	TGTGCCAGCTCCTTGGTATCGAGCGGCGAAGAGACCCAGTACTTC
13	TRBJ2-5	TRBV24-1	NA	NA	CATSDLPGETQYF	TGTGCCACCAGTGATTTACCCGGAGAGACCCAGTACTTC
14	TRBJ2-2	TRBV5-4	NA	NA	CASSLRGSGGELFF	TGTGCCAGCAGCTTAAGAGGGAGTGGCGGGGAGCTGTTTTTT
14	TRBJ2-4	TRBV9	few	TRBD1	CASSVGTGKNIQYF	TGTGCCAGCAGCGTAGGGACAGGCAAAAACATTCAGTACTTC
14	TRBJ1-2	TRBV2	NA	NA	CASSVNGANYGYTF	TGTGCCAGCAGTGTTAACGGAGCTAACTATGGCTACACCTTC
13	TRBJ2-1	TRBV7-8	NA	TRBD1	CASSLAPTGFQFF	TGTGCCAGCAGCTTAGCCCCGACAGGGTTCCAGTTCTTC
17	TRBJ2-7	TRBV5-6	NA	TRBD2	CASSLEGLAGVRYEQYF	TGTGCCAGCAGCTTGGAGGGACTAGCGGGAGTGCGCTACGAGCAGTACTTC
14	TRBJ2-1	TRBV29-1	NA	TRBD2	CSVELLAGYNEQFF	TGCAGCGTTGAGTTGCTAGCGGGATACAATGAGCAGTTCTTC
17	TRBJ1-6	TRBV6-2/TRBV6-3	NA	TRBD1	CASSIAGRQGPISPLHF	TGTGCCAGCAGCATCGCCGGAAGACAGGGGCCAATCTCACCCCTCCACTTT
16	TRBJ1-1	TRBV25-1	NA	NA	CASSESGFGGWTGAFF	TGTGCCAGCAGTGAATCGGGGTTTGGAGGGTGGACGGGGGCTTTCTTT
18	TRBJ2-7	TRBV5-1	NA	NA	CASSLLSLGTTTAYEQYF	TGCGCCAGCAGCTTGTTGTCTCTAGGGACAACGACTGCCTACGAGCAGTACTTC
16	TRBJ1-2	TRBV28	NA	TRBD1	CASSLGQGALNYGYTF	TGTGCCAGCAGTTTAGGCCAGGGGGCGCTTAACTATGGCTACACCTTC
18	TRBJ1-5	TRBV30	NA	TRBD1	CAWGRHPTGTGSNQPQHF	TGTGCCTGGGGTCGACACCCTACCGGGACAGGCAGCAATCAGCCCCAGCATTTT
15	TRBJ1-3	TRBV6-5	NA	NA	CASSTLLSSGNTIYF	TGTGCCAGCAGCACCCTCCTTAGCTCTGGAAACACCATATATTTT
15	TRBJ2-7	TRBV5-1	few	NA	CASSPGRDSTYEQYF	TGCGCCAGCAGCCCCGGCCGGGACTCCACCTACGAGCAGTACTTC
15	TRBJ1-6	TRBV7-9	NA	TRBD1	CASSSGTGANSPLHF	TGTGCCAGCAGCTCTGGGACAGGGGCTAATTCACCCCTCCACTTT
14	TRBJ1-6	TRBV6-5	NA	TRBD1	CASRGQGDNSPLHF	TGTGCCAGCAGAGGACAGGGAGATAATTCACCCCTCCACTTT
13	TRBJ2-5	TRBV5-4	NA	TRBD1	CASSTGGQETQYF	TGTGCCAGCAGCACAGGGGGACAAGAGACCCAGTACTTC
15	TRBJ2-7	TRBV5-1	NA	TRBD2	CASSPSGSGVYEQYF	TGCGCCAGCAGCCCTAGCGGATCGGGGGTCTACGAGCAGTACTTC
16	TRBJ2-1	TRBV5-4	NA	TRBD2	CASSPSSGGPYNEQFF	TGTGCCAGCAGCCCCTCTAGCGGGGGACCCTACAATGAGCAGTTCTTC
13	TRBJ2-5	TRBV29-1	NA	NA	CSVEMNDQEAQYF	TGCAGCGTTGAAATGAACGACCAAGAGGCCCAGTACTTC
15	TRBJ1-4	TRBV5-1	few	NA	CASSRTGNGGEKLFF	TGCGCCAGCAGCCGAACAGGGAATGGGGGTGAAAAACTGTTTTTT
15	TRBJ1-1	TRBV3-1/TRBV3-2	NA	TRBD1	CASSQGDRGRTEAFF	TGTGCCAGCAGCCAAGGGGACAGGGGAAGGACTGAAGCTTTCTTT
18	TRBJ2-3	TRBV7-9	NA	TRBD2	CASSLALRLAGLTDTQYF	TGTGCCAGCAGCTTAGCGCTAAGACTAGCGGGACTCACAGATACGCAGTATTTT
15	TRBJ1-2	TRBV18	NA	NA	CASSPKAIRFYGYTF	TGTGCCAGCTCACCAAAAGCCATTCGCTTCTATGGCTACACCTTC
15	TRBJ1-5	TRBV27	NA	NA	CASSPRQNSNQPQHF	TGTGCCAGCAGTCCGAGACAGAATAGCAATCAGCCCCAGCATTTT
16	TRBJ2-3	TRBV7-2	NA	NA	CASSLVGGLGTDTQYF	TGTGCCAGCAGCTTAGTTGGGGGCCTCGGCACAGATACGCAGTATTTT
14	TRBJ1-1	TRBV14	NA	TRBD1	CASSQVTGDTEAFF	TGTGCCAGCAGCCAAGTGACAGGGGACACTGAAGCTTTCTTT
11	TRBJ1-2	TRBV29-1	NA	NA	CSVVETDGYTF	TGCAGCGTTGTTGAGACAGACGGCTACACCTTC
13	TRBJ1-5	TRBV9	NA	NA	CASSPSDNQPQHF	TGTGCCAGCAGCCCTAGTGATAATCAGCCCCAGCATTTT
16	TRBJ1-1	TRBV27	NA	TRBD1	CASSPGTGKGDKEAFF	TGTGCCAGCAGTCCCGGGACAGGGAAGGGGGACAAGGAAGCTTTCTTT
11	TRBJ2-3	TRBV5-1	NA	NA	CASTQEDTQYF	TGCGCCAGCACCCAGGAAGATACGCAGTATTTT
15	TRBJ1-2	TRBV6-5	NA	NA	CASSTSWGANYGYTF	TGTGCCAGCAGTACCAGTTGGGGGGCTAACTATGGCTACACCTTC
14	TRBJ2-7	TRBV4-1	few	TRBD2	CASSGTSGSYEQYF	TGCGCCAGCAGCGGGACTAGCGGCTCCTACGAGCAGTACTTC
14	TRBJ1-4	TRBV30	NA	NA	CAWRPRAANEKLFF	TGTGCCTGGAGGCCCAGGGCGGCTAATGAAAAACTGTTTTTT
14	TRBJ1-1	TRBV5-1	NA	NA	CASSLLAADTEAFF	TGCGCCAGCAGCTTACTCGCCGCGGACACTGAAGCTTTCTTT
13	TRBJ1-1	TRBV29-1	NA	TRBD1	CSVGQLMNTEAFF	TGCAGCGTGGGACAGCTCATGAACACTGAAGCTTTCTTT
11	TRBJ1-2	TRBV30	NA	NA	CAWGTNYGYTF	TGTGCCTGGGGCACTAACTATGGCTACACCTTC
16	TRBJ2-1	TRBV11-2	NA	NA	CASSLIGLATGNEQFF	TGTGCCAGCAGCTTAATTGGCCTAGCAACTGGCAATGAGCAGTTCTTC
13	TRBJ1-2	TRBV19	many	TRBD1	CASSITGDDGYTF	TGTGCCAGTAGTATAACAGGGGATGATGGCTACACCTTC